The 11 T cell receptor beta chains below come from one sample, sequenced in a study of STAT5B mutations in CD4+ large granular lymphocyte leukemia (dated by TCRdb to the early 2020s). To prepare the library, the immunoSEQ multiplex PCR assay was applied. Sourced from immuneACCESS, this table was stored by TCRdb with only in-frame sequences that have V and J called. A share of the clones is absent; for the studies checked, an unresolved V gene accounts for under half, and the remainder has no known explanation. The sample yields tens of thousands of clones; 69% were counted once. About 3% of the sample is held by the ten biggest clonotypes. Sample: CD4+ T cells from blood buffy coats. These TCRs come from a human donor in good health.

This clone has only a few counts. The CDR3 sequence is CASSYVRAGELFF. CDR3 DNA: TGTGCCAGCAGTTACGTAAGGGCCGGGGAGCTGTTTTTT. The gene calls are TRBV6-6 and TRBJ2-2; D ambiguous. In germline, CDR1 is MNHNY, CDR2 SVGAGI (reference sequence). CDR3 size: 13 residues. V was pared by 2 bases and J by 6 bases, with 7 bases between.

Details on this clone: The germline gene is not matched at one end of the junction; a read error may be the cause. The gene calls are TRBV7-8 and TRBJ2-5; 10 bases fit TRBD2. Per germline, CDR1 SGHVS and CDR2 FQNEAQ. CDR3 length equals 18 residues. The CDR3 nucleotides read TGTGCCAGCAGCTTAGGGTTGTTAGCGGGGGGCGCTCCAGAGGCCCAGTACTTC. Residues: CASSLGLLAGGAPEAQYF.

This clone has a handful of counts. The gene calls are TRBV6-5 and TRBJ1-2, with 8 nucleotides matching TRBD1. Germline V gene data show CDR1 as MNHEY and CDR2 as SVGAGI. V shed 5 bases and J 2 bases; nucleotides not matched to a gene: 1. The CDR3 is 13 residues long. CDR3: CASSRTGNYGYTF. In DNA form, the CDR3 reads TGTGCCAGCAGTAGGACAGGGAACTATGGCTACACCTTC.

J is TRBJ2-3 and V is TRBV6-6; the match to TRBD2 covers 8 bases. The CDR3 is made up of 15 amino acids. The V gene end was trimmed by 6 bases and the J gene end by 6 bases; junction bases not matched to a gene: 11. Germline assignment: CDR1 MNHNY and CDR2 SVGAGI (reference sequence). The chain's CDR3 is CASRFGGASPDTQYF. DNA of the CDR3: TGTGCCAGCAGATTCGGGGGGGCGTCCCCGGATACGCAGTATTTT.

The V call is TRBV5-5, the J call TRBJ2-7; D is possibly TRBD1 (6 bases). Germline lookup yields CDR1 SGHKS and CDR2 YYEKEE (reference sequence). CDR3 size: 15 residues. Trimming left V 6 bases short and J 0 bases short, with 16 bases between. The CDR3 loop reads CASTSGGQSSYEQYF. The CDR3 coding sequence is TGTGCCAGCACGTCCGGAGGACAGAGCTCCTACGAGCAGTACTTC.

This clone was counted between two and nine times. As DNA, the CDR3 is TGTGCCAGTTCTTCACAGGGCCGGATTGGGGGCTACACCTTC. Translating gives CASSSQGRIGGYTF. The rearrangement uses TRBV19 and TRBJ1-2, with a weak D call TRBD1 (6 bases). The germline gives CDR1 LNHDA, CDR2 SQIVND (reference sequence). The CDR3 has 14 residues. V lost 8 bases and J 8 bases, leaving 21 bases between the germline ends. The whole variable domain, filled in from reference TRBV19 and TRBJ1-2, reads DGGITQSPKYLFRKEGQNVTLSCEQNLNHDAMYWYRQDPGQGLRLIYYSQIVNDFQKGDIAEGYSVSREKKESFPLTVTSAQKNPTAFYLCASSSQGRIGGYTFGSGTRLTVV.

The chain has TRBV6-5 and TRBJ1-4; perhaps TRBD1 as D (5 bases). This CDR3 spans 14 amino acids. Germline values: CDR1 MNHEY, CDR2 SVGAGI. The V gene lost 4 bases and the J gene lost 8 bases, with 14 bases spanning the gap. CDR3 loop: CASSSTLEGEKLFF. CDR3 sequence (DNA): TGTGCCAGCAGTTCCACTCTTGAGGGGGAAAAACTGTTTTTT.

Only one count was recorded for this clone. V gene TRBV5-1 combines with J gene TRBJ2-3; D might be TRBD2 (6 bases). CDR3 length equals 17 residues. V gave up 0 bases and J gave up 6 bases, with 20 bases separating them. The germline V gene has CDR1 SGHRS and CDR2 YFSETQ. This CDR3 is CASSLAPFPGGPDTQYF. The CDR3 nucleotides read TGCGCCAGCAGCTTGGCCCCGTTTCCCGGGGGTCCGGATACGCAGTATTTT.

This clone has just a few counts. The gene calls are TRBV18 and TRBJ2-2; D is possibly TRBD1 (6 bases). V was shortened by 6 bases and J by 6 bases, with 17 bases between the two germline ends. This CDR3 has 15 residues. The V gene's germline CDR1 is KGHSH and CDR2 LQKENI. This CDR3 is CASSLARTVPGELFF. The CDR3 DNA reads TGTGCCAGCTCCCTCGCCCGGACAGTGCCCGGGGAGCTGTTTTTT. The entire variable domain, with the rest obtained from reference TRBV18 and TRBJ2-2, is as follows: NAGVMQNPRHLVRRRGQEARLRCSPMKGHSHVYWYRQLPEEGLKFMVYLQKENIIDESGMPKERFSAEFPKEGPSILRIQQVVRGDSAAYFCASSLARTVPGELFFGEGSRLTVL.

V gene TRBV6-1 combines with J gene TRBJ1-2, with 9 bases matching TRBD1. V lost 8 bases and J lost 3; bases outside the gene matches: 10. The length of the CDR3 is 15 residues. The germline CDR1 and CDR2 sequences are MNHNS and SASEGT. The CDR3 protein is CASQKQGAGDYGYTF. The DNA for the CDR3 is TGTGCCAGCCAAAAACAGGGGGCGGGGGACTATGGCTACACCTTC.

This clone was detected only a few times. V gene TRBV4-3 combines with J gene TRBJ1-5, with a possible D match to TRBD1 (6 bases). Germline V gives CDR1 LGHNA, CDR2 YSLEER. The CDR3 extends over 15 amino acids. V gave up 0 bases and J gave up 7 bases, with 13 bases separating them. The CDR3 spells CASSQDLGGGQPQHF. The CDR3 coding sequence is TGCGCCAGCAGCCAAGATCTGGGAGGGGGGCAGCCCCAGCATTTT.